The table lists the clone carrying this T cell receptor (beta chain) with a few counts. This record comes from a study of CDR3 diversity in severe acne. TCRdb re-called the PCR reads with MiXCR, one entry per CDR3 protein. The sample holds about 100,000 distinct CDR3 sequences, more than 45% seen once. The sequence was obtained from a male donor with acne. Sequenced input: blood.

The CDR3 region has the DNA TGTGCCAGCAGCTTCCCGGACAGGGGTAGGAGTCAGCCCCAGCATTTT. Translation: CASSFPDRGRSQPQHF. The gene calls are TRBV7-3 and TRBJ1-5; 9 bases are a match to TRBD1. CDR3 length: 16 residues. Germline CDR1 is SGHTA and CDR2 is FQGTGA. V lost 3 bases and J lost 6; bases outside the gene matches: 9.